This entry lists 20 T cell receptor beta chains sequenced from one sample in a study of cytomegalovirus exposure and HLA in healthy donors. The PCR employed 60 Vbeta primers together with 13 Jbeta primers. TCRdb's copy holds only in-frame clones and misses some; the assay was immunoSEQ multiplex PCR. The sample includes some 180,000 clones, 82% of them seen just once. The sequenced material came from PBMCs. The receptors were gathered from a man aged 40-50 years in good health and CMV-seronegative.

V gene TRBV28 combines with J gene TRBJ2-3, with D possibly being TRBD2 (7 bases). Germline assignment: CDR1 MDHEN and CDR2 SYDVKM. V was cut by 10 bases and J by 3 bases, with 20 bases left in between. This CDR3 contains 15 residues. The CDR3, as DNA: TGTGCCACACTTCTTAGGGGAGGGGGGACAGATACGCAGTATTTT. Its protein is CATLLRGGGTDTQYF. Complete variable domain (other parts from reference TRBV28 and TRBJ2-3): DVKVTQSSRYLVKRTGEKVFLECVQDMDHENMFWYRQDPGLGLRLIYFSYDVKMKEKGDIPEGYSVSREKKERFSLILESASTNQTSMYLCATLLRGGGTDTQYFGPGTRLTVL.

This rearrangement joins TRBV27 to TRBJ2-3; D might be TRBD2 (7 bases). V lost 6 bases and J 0 bases, leaving 16 bases between the germline ends. In germline, CDR1 is MNHEY, CDR2 SMNVEV (reference sequence). The CDR3 is 16 amino acids. The CDR3 bases are TGTGCCAGCAGCATCGGGGGGCCGGCTAGCACAGATACGCAGTATTTT. Its protein is CASSIGGPASTDTQYF.

J is TRBJ1-1 and V is TRBV21-1. TRBV21-1 is assigned pseudogene status. The CDR3 totals 12 residues. CDR3 residues: CASGREDTEAFF. The DNA for the CDR3 is TGTGCCAGCGGTAGGGAGGATACTGAAGCTTTCTTT.

This clone was observed a handful of times. The gene calls are TRBV28 and TRBJ1-1, with D unresolved. The CDR3 covers 14 residues. Deletions cut 7 bases from V and 1 base from J, with 13 bases between. In germline, CDR1 is MDHEN, CDR2 SYDVKM. This CDR3 reads CASTLLQANTEAFF. The CDR3 DNA reads TGTGCCAGCACCCTGCTGCAGGCGAACACTGAAGCTTTCTTT.

The chain uses TRBV7-2 and TRBJ2-5; D might be TRBD1 (6 bases). Looked up from germline, CDR1 is SGHTA and CDR2 is FQGNSA. V lost 1 base and J 4 bases, leaving 10 bases between the germline ends. This CDR3 region has 14 residues. This CDR3 is CASSLGGQRETQYF. CDR3 sequence (DNA): TGTGCCAGCAGCTTAGGGGGACAAAGAGAGACCCAGTACTTC. Full variable domain (remainder filled in from reference TRBV7-2 and TRBJ2-5): GAGVSQSPSNKVTEKGKDVELRCDPISGHTALYWYRQSLGQGLEFLIYFQGNSAPDKSGLPSDRFSAERTGGSVSTLTIQRTQQEDSAVYLCASSLGGQRETQYFGPGTRLLVL.

This chain connects TRBV9 to TRBJ1-1, with 9 bases fitting TRBD1. The J segment lost 8 bases and the V segment lost 0 bases, leaving 2 bases of the junction unmatched. This CDR3 spans 13 amino acids. From germline, CDR1 is SGDLS and CDR2 YYNGEE. The chain's CDR3 is CASSVATGGEAFF. Here the CDR3 DNA reads TGTGCCAGCAGCGTAGCTACAGGGGGCGAAGCTTTCTTT.

The rearrangement joins TRBV4-2 to TRBJ2-7; 7 nucleotides align to TRBD2. Germline V gives CDR1 LGHNA, CDR2 YNFKEQ. This CDR3 spans 13 amino acids. V was clipped by 0 bases and J by 11 bases; unmatched bases: 7. The CDR3 protein is CASSQDRTRREYF. The CDR3 region has the DNA TGTGCCAGCAGCCAAGATCGGACTAGAAGGGAGTACTTC.

Remarks on this clone: This sample also contains other DNA sequences that code for the same CDR3. The chain is built from TRBV11-2 and TRBJ2-5; TRBD1 matches 9 bases. V lost 5 bases, J lost 0 bases, and 7 bases stayed unmatched. The CDR3 length is 16 residues. Germline CDR1 and CDR2: SGHAT and FQNNGV. The CDR3 nucleotides are TGTGCCAGCAGCGGACCGGGACAGGGATACCAAGAGACCCAGTACTTC. This codes for CASSGPGQGYQETQYF.

This clone was counted a single time. This CDR3 is CASSPLTGYYGYTF. The CDR3 DNA sequence: TGTGCCAGCAGTCCCCTGACAGGGTACTATGGCTACACCTTC. This chain connects TRBV28 to TRBJ1-2; 7 bases are a match to TRBD1. Trimming took 5 bases from V and 3 from J; bases not matched to a gene: 6. CDR3 length equals 14 residues. Germline CDR1 reads MDHEN; CDR2 reads SYDVKM.

This clone was seen just once. This chain connects TRBV5-1 to TRBJ2-3; TRBD2 matches 12 bases. Germline V gene lookup returns CDR1 SGHRS and CDR2 YFSETQ. The CDR3 has 16 residues. V was clipped by 3 bases and J by 2 bases; unmatched bases: 4. The CDR3 region is CASSSGLAGLTDTQYF. The CDR3 DNA reads as TGCGCCAGCAGCTCGGGACTAGCGGGCCTCACAGATACGCAGTATTTT.

The V gene is TRBV6-5, the J gene TRBJ1-1; D is uncertain. The CDR3 is made up of 14 amino acids. Germline V CDR1 and CDR2: MNHEY, SVGAGI. V dropped 4 bases and J dropped 1 base, with 10 bases sitting between them. The DNA of the CDR3 is TGTGCCAGCAGTTCCCCCCGCGGGAACACTGAAGCTTTCTTT. Translating it yields CASSSPRGNTEAFF.

The chain combines TRBV7-3 with TRBJ2-3, with 9 bases lining up with TRBD2. The J segment lost 2 bases and the V segment lost 4 bases, leaving 4 bases of the junction unmatched. This CDR3 is built from 15 residues. Germline loops: CDR1 SGHTA, CDR2 FQGTGA. The CDR3 DNA sequence: TGTGCCAGCAGCTCCTTAGCGGGGGACACAGATACGCAGTATTTT. Its protein product is CASSSLAGDTDTQYF.

This clone appeared a few times. The chain couples TRBV29-1 to TRBJ1-1, with 7 bases lining up with TRBD1. This CDR3 has 12 residues. Germline V CDR1 and CDR2: SQVTM, ANQGSEA. J was trimmed by 5 bases and V by 4 bases; bases with no gene match: 4. The CDR3 reads CSVVRGQTEAFF. Here the CDR3 DNA reads TGCAGCGTTGTAAGGGGGCAAACTGAAGCTTTCTTT. The full variable domain, completed using reference TRBV29-1 and TRBJ1-1, is SAVISQKPSRDICQRGTSLTIQCQVDSQVTMMFWYRQQPGQSLTLIATANQGSEATYESGFVIDKFPISRPNLTFSTLTVSNMSPEDSSIYLCSVVRGQTEAFFGQGTRLTVV.

This clone came up once. The V gene is TRBV10-3, the J gene TRBJ1-1, with 10 nucleotides matching TRBD1. The germline V gene encodes CDR1 ENHRY and CDR2 SYGVKD. The trim removed 4 bases at V and 4 bases at J, leaving 0 bases unmatched. This CDR3 contains 13 residues. The chain's CDR3 is CAISGDRGTEAFF. The CDR3 DNA reads as TGTGCCATCAGTGGGGACAGGGGCACTGAAGCTTTCTTT.

As to this clone: Additional DNA sequences in this sample encode the identical CDR3. The V gene is TRBV6-5, the J gene TRBJ1-5; tentatively, D is TRBD1 (5 bases). CDR1 and CDR2 (germline): MNHEY, SVGAGI. This CDR3 has 15 amino acids. The V end lost 0 bases, the J end lost 0 bases, and 6 bases lay between the germline ends. The CDR3 reads CASSYSRVSNQPQHF. The CDR3 coding sequence is TGTGCCAGCAGTTACTCCAGGGTTAGCAATCAGCCCCAGCATTTT.

CDR3 in DNA: TGTGCCAGCAGCTTAGGGGCAGGGTTGCGCACAGATACGCAGTATTTT. Translating it yields CASSLGAGLRTDTQYF. The V call is TRBV7-9, the J call TRBJ2-3; a possible D gene is TRBD1 (5 bases). CDR3 size: 16 residues. Trimming stripped 1 base from V and 1 base from J, with 12 bases between. Germline assignment: CDR1 SEHNR and CDR2 FQNEAQ (reference sequence).

The genes are TRBV27 and TRBJ2-5; TRBD2 matches 12 bases. The CDR3 covers 15 residues. V lost 5 bases and J lost 3; bases outside the gene matches: 4. Germline V gene sequence: CDR1 MNHEY, CDR2 SMNVEV (reference sequence). CDR3 loop: CASSPRTSGEETQYF. The CDR3 DNA follows: TGTGCCAGCAGTCCCCGGACTAGCGGGGAAGAGACCCAGTACTTC.

This chain connects TRBV5-1 to TRBJ1-6; 8 bases agree with TRBD1. CDR1 SGHRS and CDR2 YFSETQ come from the germline V gene. CDR3 length: 16 residues. The V and J ends lost 2 bases and 5 bases, in that order; junction bases with no gene match: 6. CDR3 region: CASSLQGELNNSPLHF. In DNA form, the CDR3 reads TGCGCCAGCAGCTTACAGGGGGAGTTGAATAATTCACCCCTCCACTTT.

V gene TRBV7-2 combines with J gene TRBJ1-5, with D possibly matching TRBD1 (5 bases). V was cut by 5 bases and J by 7 bases, with 15 bases left in between. This CDR3 is 14 amino acids long. Germline CDR1 reads SGHTA; CDR2 reads FQGNSA. CDR3 sequence reads: CASSPQGEEQPQHF. CDR3 sequence (DNA): TGTGCCAGCAGCCCACAAGGGGAAGAGCAGCCCCAGCATTTT. The full variable domain, completed using reference TRBV7-2 and TRBJ1-5, is GAGVSQSPSNKVTEKGKDVELRCDPISGHTALYWYRQSLGQGLEFLIYFQGNSAPDKSGLPSDRFSAERTGGSVSTLTIQRTQQEDSAVYLCASSPQGEEQPQHFGDGTRLSIL.

A single count supports this clone. The V and J genes are TRBV6-6 and TRBJ2-3; 9 bases line up with TRBD2. J gave up 5 bases and V 0 bases, and 6 bases lay outside the gene matches. Looked up from germline, CDR1 is MNHNY and CDR2 is SVGAGI (reference sequence). The CDR3 is 16 amino acids. The CDR3 DNA reads as TGTGCCAGCAGTTACTCAGTTAGCGGGAGCGGAGATACGCAGTATTTT. Its protein product is CASSYSVSGSGDTQYF.